These 12 T cell receptor beta chains share one sample of origin, sequenced in a study of blood T cell repertoires in COVID-19 (dated by TCRdb to 2019 to 2021). Receptors were amplified or captured by the immunoSEQ multiplex PCR assay. TCRdb holds this immuneACCESS table with in-frame rearrangements only. Some clones are missing; in checked studies, unresolved V genes explain under half, and the rest has no known cause. This sample has 150,000 to 250,000 clones in its table, and about nine tenths of those were observed once. More than 2% of the sample comes from the top ten. Sequencing was done on a sample of PBMCs or T cells enriched from blood (not recorded which). These receptors came from a young woman who had recovered from COVID-19.

V and J are TRBV30 and TRBJ2-7; 7 bases are shared with TRBD1. The CDR3 is made up of 13 amino acids. Per germline, CDR1 GTSNPN and CDR2 SVGIG (reference sequence). V dropped 7 bases and J dropped 4; count of bases not matched to a gene: 10. The DNA for the CDR3 is TGTGCCTACCGACAGGGAAAGGGATACGAGCAGTACTTC. Its protein product is CAYRQGKGYEQYF.

This chain connects TRBV29-1 to TRBJ2-1; TRBD2 matches at 7 bases. In germline, CDR1 is SQVTM, CDR2 ANQGSEA. This CDR3 spans 14 amino acids. V was clipped by 7 bases and J by 5 bases; unmatched bases: 11. The CDR3 reads CSAAGLSPDNEQFF. The CDR3 nucleotides are TGCAGCGCAGCGGGGCTTTCCCCCGACAATGAGCAGTTCTTC.

V gene TRBV13 combines with J gene TRBJ2-3; D may be TRBD2 (5 bases). The V end was cut by 10 bases, the J end by 0 bases, with 14 bases between. The CDR3 sequence is 14 residues long. The germline gives CDR1 PRHDT, CDR2 FYEKMQ (reference sequence). The CDR3 protein is CATIRTASTDTQYF. The CDR3 DNA reads TGTGCCACGATCCGGACTGCAAGCACAGATACGCAGTATTTT.

V gene TRBV7-3 combines with J gene TRBJ2-3, with 16 bases fitting TRBD2. The length of the CDR3 is 18 residues. Germline CDR1 reads SGHTA; CDR2 reads FQGTGA. Trimming cost V 4 bases and J 3 bases; bases outside gene matches: 7. CDR3 residues: CASSSMGLAGGRTDTQYF. CDR3 DNA sequence: TGTGCCAGCAGCTCAATGGGACTAGCGGGGGGGCGAACAGATACGCAGTATTTT.

This chain joins TRBV6-5 and TRBJ1-5; TRBD1 matches at 9 bases. Germline V gene data show CDR1 as MNHEY and CDR2 as SVGAGI. The trim removed 10 bases at V and 6 bases at J, leaving 10 bases unmatched. This CDR3 has 14 amino acids. The CDR3 is CATHRTGDSQPQHF. For the CDR3, the DNA is TGTGCCACTCACCGGACAGGGGATAGTCAGCCCCAGCATTTT.

This clone showed up just a few times. No DNA is shown, since the ends of the CDR3 on it are uncertain; the CDR3 is the one TCRdb lists. V usage is TRBV2 and J usage is TRBJ1-2; TRBD1, the table's D call, lacks a check against the DNA. The CDR3 comprises 13 residues, both ends counted. The germline V gene encodes CDR1 SNHLY and CDR2 FYNNEI. The CDR3: CASSLDKAGGYTF.

The CDR3 DNA sequence: TGTGCCAGCAGCTTGGAGAGGAACTATGGCTACACCTTC. Translated, it gives CASSLERNYGYTF. The chain couples TRBV5-4 to TRBJ1-2; D gene uncertain. The CDR3 runs 13 residues. Germline V gives CDR1 SGHNT, CDR2 YYREEE (reference sequence). The germline V and J ends were trimmed by 0 bases and 2 bases, with 5 bases remaining between them.

The gene calls are TRBV7-9 and TRBJ2-3; a weak D match, TRBD2 (6 bases). Germline CDR1 SEHNR, CDR2 FQNEAQ (reference sequence). V lost 2 bases, J lost 3 bases, and 12 bases lay in between. The CDR3 covers 15 residues. The CDR3 region is CASSLYGSWTDTQYF. Written as DNA, the CDR3 is TGTGCCAGCAGCTTATACGGGAGTTGGACAGATACGCAGTATTTT.

The rearrangement joins TRBV29-1 to TRBJ2-7, with 10 bases fitting TRBD1. With V trimmed by 2 bases and J by 0 bases, 7 bases remained unmatched. Germline V gene lookup returns CDR1 SQVTM and CDR2 ANQGSEA. The CDR3 has 16 residues. The CDR3 reads CSVERAGTGVSYEQYF. DNA of the CDR3: TGCAGCGTTGAAAGAGCCGGGACAGGGGTCTCCTACGAGCAGTACTTC.

This chain uses TRBV7-2 with TRBJ2-7, with 8 bases lining up with TRBD2. Germline V gene lookup returns CDR1 SGHTA and CDR2 FQGNSA. V trimming: 3 bases; J trimming: 6 bases; junction bases outside the gene matches: 4. The CDR3 spans 13 residues. For the CDR3, the DNA is TGTGCCAGCAGCTTCTCCGGGACTAGCGAGCAGTACTTC. Residues: CASSFSGTSEQYF.

This sequence joins TRBV6-4 and TRBJ2-7; 9 nucleotides align to TRBD1. J lost 3 bases, V lost 4 bases, and 7 bases had no gene match. This CDR3 comprises 15 residues. Germline lookup yields CDR1 MRHNA and CDR2 SNTAGT. The CDR3 region has the DNA TGTGCCAGCAGTGCGGAGCCGGGACAGGGCTACGAGCAGTACTTC. As protein: CASSAEPGQGYEQYF.

V usage is TRBV7-9 and J usage is TRBJ2-5; 12 bases are shared with TRBD1. The CDR3 totals 14 residues. Looked up from germline, CDR1 is SEHNR and CDR2 is FQNEAQ (reference sequence). V lost 6 bases, J lost 5 bases, and 4 bases stayed unmatched. The CDR3 here is CASRGTGGSETQYF. CDR3 DNA sequence: TGTGCCAGCAGGGGGACAGGGGGCTCGGAGACCCAGTACTTC.